These 10 T cell receptor beta chains were sequenced from one sample in a study of T cell changes during pregnancy in multiple sclerosis. The method was immunoSEQ multiplex PCR; TCRdb's version includes in-frame clones alone and lacks a portion of them. The data hold approximately 110,000 clones, with approximately 90% observed a single time. The sample in question was peripheral blood, obtained in the third trimester of pregnancy. These TCRs come from a female donor with multiple sclerosis, enrolled in a pregnancy study.

The chain links TRBV7-9 to TRBJ1-2, with TRBD1 as a possible D gene (6 bases). Trimming took off 6 bases at V and 7 bases at J, with 15 bases between the two ends. The germline V gene has CDR1 SEHNR and CDR2 FQNEAQ (reference sequence). This CDR3 is built from 13 residues. The CDR3 DNA reads TGTGCCAGCAGTTATGGGGGGGGCTCTGGCTACACCTTC. Its translation is CASSYGGGSGYTF.

The gene calls are TRBV6-1 and TRBJ1-1, with 7 positions matching TRBD1. CDR3 size: 14 residues. Germline CDR1 reads MNHNS; CDR2 reads SASEGT. The trim removed 5 bases at V and 0 bases at J, leaving 3 bases unmatched. The CDR3 DNA follows: TGTGCCAGCAGTATGACAGGGCTGAACACTGAAGCTTTCTTT. Translating gives CASSMTGLNTEAFF.

The rearrangement links TRBV19 to TRBJ2-7; 9 bases are shared with TRBD2. Germline lookup yields CDR1 LNHDA and CDR2 SQIVND (reference sequence). The CDR3 has 11 amino acids. The junction had 2 bases not matched to a gene; V was cut back by 11 bases and J by 3 bases. The CDR3 sequence: CAAGGDYEQYF. CDR3 coding DNA: TGTGCCGCGGGGGGGGACTACGAGCAGTACTTC. Together with reference TRBV19 and TRBJ2-7, the CDR3 gives the full variable domain: DGGITQSPKYLFRKEGQNVTLSCEQNLNHDAMYWYRQDPGQGLRLIYYSQIVNDFQKGDIAEGYSVSREKKESFPLTVTSAQKNPTAFYLCAAGGDYEQYFGPGTRLTVT.

This clone was found once. The chain recombines TRBV5-5 with TRBJ2-2; the match to TRBD1 covers 7 bases. Per the germline V gene, CDR1 is SGHKS and CDR2 is YYEKEE (reference sequence). The CDR3 has 17 residues. The V and J ends lost 1 base and 0 bases, in that order; junction bases with no gene match: 6. The CDR3 bases are TGTGCCAGCAGCTTGACAGGGGTCATGGCGAACACCGGGGAGCTGTTTTTT. This encodes CASSLTGVMANTGELFF.

The chain links TRBV19 to TRBJ1-1; D is possibly TRBD1 (5 bases). CDR3 length equals 11 residues. Germline V lookup: CDR1 LNHDA, CDR2 SQIVND (reference sequence). Trimming cost V 5 bases and J 7 bases, with 8 bases left between them. The CDR3 coding sequence is TGTGCCAGTAGTTTCGGGGGTGAAGCTTTCTTT. It specifies CASSFGGEAFF. Based on the CDR3 plus reference TRBV19 and TRBJ1-1, the full variable domain is DGGITQSPKYLFRKEGQNVTLSCEQNLNHDAMYWYRQDPGQGLRLIYYSQIVNDFQKGDIAEGYSVSREKKESFPLTVTSAQKNPTAFYLCASSFGGEAFFGQGTRLTVV.

The chain employs TRBV5-1 and TRBJ2-1, with 7 bases matching TRBD2. Germline V lookup: CDR1 SGHRS, CDR2 YFSETQ. The CDR3 runs to 14 residues. V was clipped by 0 bases and J by 8 bases; unmatched bases: 5. The CDR3 loop reads CASSLAGGRDEQFF. CDR3 coding DNA: TGCGCCAGCAGCTTGGCCGGAGGGAGGGATGAGCAGTTCTTC.

The gene calls are TRBV29-1 and TRBJ2-7, with TRBD1 identical over 10 bases. V lost 4 bases to trimming and J lost 4 bases; unmatched junction nucleotides: 4. The CDR3 is 13 amino acids. Germline-derived CDR1 and CDR2 are SQVTM and ANQGSEA. The CDR3 protein is CSVVRTGGYEQYF. The CDR3 DNA reads as TGCAGCGTTGTGCGGACAGGGGGATACGAGCAGTACTTC.

The V call is TRBV5-5, the J call TRBJ1-3; 7 positions match TRBD1. The junction had 7 bases not matched to a gene; V was cut back by 3 bases and J by 4 bases. The CDR3 is made up of 15 amino acids. CDR1 is SGHKS, CDR2 YYEKEE, per germline (reference sequence). CDR3 in amino acids: CASSYLTGLGNTIYF. For the CDR3, the DNA is TGTGCCAGCAGCTATTTGACAGGGTTGGGAAACACCATATATTTT.

CDR3 protein: CASSPAGLAVYEQYF. CDR3 DNA: TGTGCCAGCAGCCCGGCGGGACTAGCGGTATACGAGCAGTACTTC. V usage is TRBV4-2 and J usage is TRBJ2-7; TRBD2 matches at 11 bases. The CDR3 contains 15 residues. Trimming took 4 bases from V and 4 from J; bases not matched to a gene: 6. Germline CDR1 reads LGHNA; CDR2 reads YNFKEQ.

This sequence joins TRBV18 and TRBJ2-7; TRBD1 aligns across 7 bases. This CDR3 comprises 16 residues. Germline lookup yields CDR1 KGHSH and CDR2 LQKENI. Trimming cost V 3 bases and J 0 bases; bases outside gene matches: 8. The CDR3 sequence is CASSPQTGKSSYEQYF. CDR3 DNA: TGTGCCAGCTCACCTCAGACAGGGAAGAGCTCCTACGAGCAGTACTTC. Full variable domain (outside the CDR3, taken from reference TRBV18 and TRBJ2-7): NAGVMQNPRHLVRRRGQEARLRCSPMKGHSHVYWYRQLPEEGLKFMVYLQKENIIDESGMPKERFSAEFPKEGPSILRIQQVVRGDSAAYFCASSPQTGKSSYEQYFGPGTRLTVT.